This TCR beta chain came from a study of blood T cell repertoires in COVID-19 (dated by TCRdb to between 2020 and 2021). Context from the whole study: Collaborator samples came from the United States, Italy and Spain and covered acute and convalescent phases of COVID-19. The repertoires were released in a freely available public database intended as a resource for research on the immune response to SARS-CoV-2. The dataset comprised deeply sampled blood TCRbeta repertoires from subjects exposed to, actively infected with, or recovered from COVID-19. Where available, HLA class I and class II types were obtained from metadata supplied by the sample provider rather than from assay-based typing. Samples were obtained from the ongoing ImmuneRACE study (first 160 participants) and from 1,200 or so subjects provided by 6 global collaborators. The prospective study material was composed of cDNA or gDNA derived from T cells, B-cell-depleted T cells, or PBMCs. Sample metadata almost always included a de-identified subject ID, COVID-19 status, age in years and sex. What the research found in general, with its limitations: How much clinical and demographic metadata was included differed by source and by participant, and the metadata was provided uncurated.

In regard to this clone: Its antigen remains undetermined. There are no base qualities to consult, and no much larger clone falls within one base.

TCRbeta CDR3 regions were amplified from genomic DNA by means of the immunoSEQ Assay, a bias-controlled multiplex PCR. The paper's data handling went like this. Nucleated cell counts per sample were estimated from amplification of reference gene primers within the assay. To quantify the absolute abundance of each unique TCRbeta CDR3 rearrangement, sequence reads were collapsed and filtered. For each sample, productive Simpson clonality was calculated as the square root of Simpson's diversity index over productive rearrangements. The table comes from immuneACCESS by way of TCRdb, which keeps in-frame sequences with V and J called. Part of the clones is missing from these tables; in studies checked, under half for an unresolved V gene and the rest for unknown reasons. V, J and clone size were drawn from that table, and D and trimming were deduced from the DNA. The sample table contains tens of thousands of clones; only one count was recorded for 75% to 90% of them. Of the sample, roughly 15% is held by the ten largest clones.

Each collaborating institution followed its own protocols to collect whole blood in K2EDTA tubes. For TCRbeta analysis, collaborators shipped samples as frozen whole blood, isolated PBMCs, or DNA extracted from either of those sample types. The germline V gene (reference sequence) gives CDR1 as SGHNT and CDR2 as YYREEE. Trimming at the junction amounts to 2 bases on V and 3 bases on J, and the germline ends lie 11 bases apart. The CDR3 goes from the cysteine to the phenylalanine over 14 residues. Only CDR3 DNA is held: 42 bases, read in frame from base 1. The sequenced material came from peripheral blood. The chain is assembled from TRBV5-4 and TRBJ2-5; a weak D assignment points to TRBD1 (7 bases agree). The TCR sequence derives from an elderly man with acute or convalescent COVID-19. The encoded CDR3 is CASSFRGAEETQYF. The nucleotides read TGTGCCAGCAGCTTCAGGGGGGCGGAAGAGACCCAGTACTTC.